The present entry profiles one T cell receptor (beta chain) with its context. This sample was taken from a study of blood T cell repertoires in COVID-19. Libraries were prepared by immunoSEQ multiplex PCR; TCRdb keeps only in-frame clonotypes and omits some of them. This sample has about 69,000 clones, with roughly 79% found just once. This clonotype was obtained from a human donor in a cohort sampled during active COVID-19. The material sequenced was peripheral blood.

CDR3 in amino acids: CAISDHGSGGASYNEQFF. Written as DNA, the CDR3 is TGTGCCATCAGTGATCACGGGTCTGGAGGGGCCTCCTACAATGAGCAGTTCTTC. This sequence joins TRBV10-3 and TRBJ2-1; D perhaps matches TRBD2 (6 bases). The CDR3 loop spans 18 amino acids. Trimming stripped 3 bases from V and 0 bases from J, with 18 bases between. Germline CDR1 and CDR2: ENHRY and SYGVKD.